The clone carrying this T cell receptor (beta chain) has only a few counts. The sample belongs to a study of blood T cell repertoires in COVID-19. Study overall: The analysed material was cDNA or gDNA that came from T cells, B-cell-depleted T cells, or PBMCs.

V was pared by 7 bases and J by 2 bases, with 7 bases of the junction left unmatched. Germline-derived CDR1 and CDR2 are WSHSY and SAAADI. This CDR3 has 16 residues. Profiling relied on immunoSEQ multiplex PCR, and the TCRdb table lists in-frame clones only, not all of them. The table has 250,000 or so clones, around three quarters seen once; the top ten hold around 3.4%. This TCR derives from a woman aged 80 or over with acute or convalescent COVID-19. This chain joins TRBV10-2 and TRBJ2-4; 11 nucleotides agree with TRBD2. Sequencing was carried out using peripheral blood. The CDR3 bases are TGCGCCAGCATGATAGCGGGGGGGCGTCCCAAAAACATTCAGTACTTC. This gives the protein CASMIAGGRPKNIQYF.